These T cell receptor beta chains were read from a single sample in a study of shared clonotypes between healthy human individuals. Using immunoSEQ multiplex PCR, the repertoire was profiled, and TCRdb retains in-frame clones only, with some absent. The data contain fewer than 850,000 clones, 90% of them singletons. Specimen: memory CD8+ T cells from PBMCs. These receptor sequences come from a man younger than 35 in good health. Some clones in this sample may be carry-over from other donors' samples. CDR3s include the opening cysteine and the closing phenylalanine or tryptophan. A D gene is named only where the DNA matches it firmly. Part of the rows lack a size; the others show once, few, many or a class for expanded clones.

D gene | clone size | J gene | V gene | CDR3 protein | CDR3 DNA
. | . | TRBJ2-1 | TRBV29-1 | CSVEPMSSYNEQFF | TGCAGCGTTGAACCGATGAGCTCCTACAATGAGCAGTTCTTC
TRBD1 | . | TRBJ2-1 | TRBV2 | CASSEQGQGSYEQFF | TGTGCCAGCAGTGAACAGGGACAGGGGAGCTATGAGCAGTTCTTC
. | . | TRBJ2-2 | TRBV9 | CASSVDQTGELFF | TGTGCCAGCAGCGTAGACCAAACCGGGGAGCTGTTTTTT
TRBD1 | few | TRBJ2-3 | TRBV5-1 | CASSLVARQGGLYEQYF | TGCGCCAGCAGCTTGGTGGCTAGACAGGGGGGACTTTACGAACAGTATTTT
. | . | TRBJ2-3 | TRBV9 | CASSVGWPQDTQYF | TGTGCCAGCAGCGTAGGGTGGCCGCAGGATACGCAGTATTTT
TRBD2 | . | TRBJ2-5 | TRBV27 | CASSSPELRTSGRLVETQYF | TGTGCCAGCAGTTCGCCCGAACTCCGGACTAGCGGGAGGTTGGTTGAGACCCAGTACTTC
TRBD2 | . | TRBJ2-2 | TRBV28 | CASRPTSSNTGELFF | TGTGCCAGCAGGCCGACTAGCAGTAACACCGGGGAGCTGTTTTTT
. | . | TRBJ2-2 | TRBV7-8 | CASSLQGRTGELFF | TGTGCCAGCAGCTTACAGGGTCGCACCGGGGAGCTGTTTTTT
. | . | TRBJ2-7 | TRBV7-9 | CASSSGNSYEQYF | TGTGCCAGCAGCTCCGGGAACTCCTACGAGCAGTACTTC
. | . | TRBJ1-1 | TRBV4-1 | CASSLSRGANTEAFF | TGCGCCAGCAGCCTTTCCCGGGGCGCGAACACTGAAGCTTTCTTT
. | once | TRBJ1-1 | TRBV9 | CASSPTSYAGSTEAFF | TGTGCCAGCAGCCCAACCAGCTACGCAGGGAGCACTGAAGCTTTCTTT
. | . | TRBJ2-2 | TRBV4-3 | CASSQGVPLADTGELFF | TGCGCCAGCAGCCAGGGCGTGCCCTTAGCGGACACCGGGGAGCTGTTTTTT
. | . | TRBJ2-5 | TRBV5-1 | CASSLAGETQYF | TGCGCCAGCAGCTTGGCCGGTGAGACCCAGTACTTC
. | . | TRBJ2-2 | TRBV10-2 | CASSDGELFF | TGCGCCAGCTCGGACGGGGAGCTGTTTTTT
. | few | TRBJ1-1 | TRBV27 | CASSPREAFF | TGTGCCAGCAGTCCCAGGGAAGCTTTCTTT
. | . | TRBJ2-5 | TRBV11-2 | CASSPRSMGRTNRETQYF | TGTGCCAGCAGCCCCAGGTCGATGGGCAGGACTAATCGAGAGACCCAGTACTTC
TRBD1 | . | TRBJ1-1 | TRBV7-9 | CASTGQGVNTEAFF | TGTGCCAGCACCGGACAGGGAGTGAACACTGAAGCTTTCTTT
TRBD1 | . | TRBJ2-6 | TRBV9 | CASSVGGDRLSAVRVLTF | TGTGCCAGCAGCGTAGGTGGGGACAGGTTATCAGCAGTCCGCGTCCTGACTTTC
. | . | TRBJ2-7 | TRBV14 | CASSQGGNYEQYF | TGTGCCAGCAGCCAAGGGGGGAACTACGAGCAGTACTTC
TRBD1 | once | TRBJ2-5 | TRBV11-2 | CASSPRRGQGRQETQYF | TGTGCCAGCAGCCCTAGGCGGGGACAGGGGAGACAAGAGACCCAGTACTTC
TRBD2 | . | TRBJ2-3 | TRBV11-2 | CASSPGGGRITDTQYF | TGTGCCAGCAGCCCGGGTGGCGGGAGGATAACAGATACGCAGTATTTT
TRBD1 | . | TRBJ1-5 | TRBV4-1 | CASSQDRRTGVQPQHF | TGCGCCAGCAGCCAAGATAGGAGGACAGGGGTTCAGCCCCAGCATTTT
. | . | TRBJ2-7 | TRBV13 | CASTSIGHPQQYF | TGTGCCAGCACCTCAATAGGGCACCCCCAGCAGTACTTC
. | . | TRBJ1-1 | TRBV28 | CASSLQSDTEAFF | TGTGCCAGCAGTTTACAGTCAGACACTGAAGCTTTCTTT
. | . | TRBJ1-5 | TRBV6-5 | CASSGPGYQPQHF | TGTGCCAGCAGTGGGCCAGGGTATCAGCCCCAGCATTTT
. | . | TRBJ2-5 | TRBV11-3 | CASSFSPSETQYF | TGTGCCAGCAGCTTCAGCCCCTCCGAGACCCAGTACTTC
. | . | TRBJ1-3 | TRBV28 | CASSFQDSGNTIYF | TGTGCCAGCAGTTTTCAGGACTCTGGAAACACCATATATTTT
. | few | TRBJ1-1 | TRBV7-8 | CASSPTVRPGIF | TGTGCCAGCAGCCCTACCGTCCGACCGGGAATCTTT
. | . | TRBJ2-3 | TRBV25-1 | CASSGIQPDTQYF | TGTGCCAGCAGTGGGATTCAGCCAGATACGCAGTATTTT
. | once | TRBJ1-1 | TRBV7-3 | CASSPGLMGSMNTEAFF | TGTGCCAGCAGCCCCGGCTTGATGGGGAGTATGAACACTGAAGCTTTCTTT
. | few | TRBJ1-1 | TRBV28 | CASSPGPGAFF | TGTGCCAGCAGCCCAGGGCCGGGAGCTTTCTTT
. | . | TRBJ2-2 | TRBV6-4 | CASSSTPVGTGELFF | TGTGCCAGCAGCTCCACTCCGGTGGGCACCGGGGAGCTGTTTTTT
. | . | TRBJ1-3 | TRBV18 | CASSPPPASGNTIYF | TGTGCCAGCTCACCACCCCCGGCCTCTGGAAACACCATATATTTT
. | . | TRBJ2-1 | TRBV28 | CASTVGVRVDEQFF | TGTGCCAGCACGGTGGGAGTAAGGGTCGATGAGCAGTTCTTC
. | . | TRBJ1-1 | TRBV28 | CASSLLRPSPEAFF | TGTGCCAGCAGTTTATTGCGTCCAAGTCCTGAAGCTTTCTTT
. | once | TRBJ1-3 | TRBV18 | CASSPEGHHSSSGNTIYF | TGTGCCAGCTCCCCAGAGGGACACCATTCGAGCTCTGGAAACACCATATATTTT
TRBD1 | . | TRBJ1-5 | TRBV25-1 | CASTTGTGVPRQPQHF | TGTGCCAGCACCACCGGGACAGGGGTTCCACGGCAGCCCCAGCATTTT
TRBD2 | . | TRBJ2-1 | TRBV4-3 | CASSQDLESGRVDEQFF | TGCGCCAGCAGCCAAGATCTAGAAAGCGGGAGGGTAGATGAGCAGTTCTTC
. | . | TRBJ2-5 | TRBV7-9 | CASSLQVFQETQYF | TGTGCCAGCAGCCTACAAGTCTTCCAAGAGACCCAGTACTTC
TRBD2 | . | TRBJ2-1 | TRBV27 | CASSLILAGEQFF | TGTGCCAGCAGTTTAATTTTAGCGGGAGAGCAGTTCTTC
. | . | TRBJ2-2 | TRBV13 | CASSNSVGGEGTGELFF | TGTGCCAGCAGCAACTCGGTTGGGGGAGAGGGCACCGGGGAGCTGTTTTTT
. | . | TRBJ2-7 | TRBV6-1 | CASSDLSTGPYEQYF | TGTGCCAGCAGTGACCTTTCCACAGGCCCCTACGAGCAGTACTTC
TRBD2 | once | TRBJ2-3 | TRBV9 | CASSVRLAGGSTDTQYF | TGTGCCAGCAGCGTAAGGTTGGCGGGAGGGAGCACAGATACGCAGTATTTT
. | . | TRBJ2-1 | TRBV4-3 | CASSQGKWSYNEQFF | TGCGCCAGCAGCCAAGGAAAGTGGTCCTACAATGAGCAGTTCTTC
. | . | TRBJ2-1 | TRBV14 | CASGQSATHSYNEQFF | TGTGCCAGCGGACAAAGCGCGACCCACTCCTACAATGAGCAGTTCTTC
TRBD2 | . | TRBJ2-7 | TRBV28 | CASSRTSSYEQYF | TGTGCCAGCAGTCGGACTAGCTCCTACGAGCAGTACTTC
TRBD1 | . | TRBJ1-4 | TRBV28 | CASSLADRELFF | TGTGCCAGCAGTTTAGCCGACAGGGAACTGTTTTTT
. | . | TRBJ2-3 | TRBV5-1 | CASSSLPPGSSGTDTQYF | TGCGCCAGCAGCTCCCTCCCCCCGGGGAGTAGCGGCACAGATACGCAGTATTTT
. | . | TRBJ1-1 | TRBV9 | CASSPAIRNTEAFF | TGTGCCAGCAGCCCCGCGATACGGAACACTGAAGCTTTCTTT
TRBD2 | . | TRBJ2-7 | TRBV10-3 | CAITPEERGAYEQYF | TGTGCCATCACCCCTGAGGAGCGGGGGGCCTACGAGCAGTACTTC
. | . | TRBJ2-1 | TRBV25-1 | CASSELTSSSENYNEQFF | TGTGCCAGCAGTGAACTTACCTCCAGCTCCGAGAACTACAATGAGCAGTTCTTC
TRBD2 | few | TRBJ2-1 | TRBV5-1 | CASSLGLLAGGQFF | TGCGCCAGCAGCTTGGGGTTGTTAGCGGGAGGCCAGTTCTTC
. | . | TRBJ2-1 | TRBV11-2 | CASSPPGQIYNEQFF | TGTGCCAGCAGCCCCCCTGGGCAGATCTACAATGAGCAGTTCTTC
. | . | TRBJ1-5 | TRBV19 | CASSWGNGNQPQHF | TGTGCCAGTAGTTGGGGGAACGGCAATCAGCCCCAGCATTTT
. | . | TRBJ2-1 | TRBV10-2 | CASRGEVSSYNEQFF | TGCGCCAGCAGGGGTGAGGTTAGCTCCTACAATGAGCAGTTCTTC